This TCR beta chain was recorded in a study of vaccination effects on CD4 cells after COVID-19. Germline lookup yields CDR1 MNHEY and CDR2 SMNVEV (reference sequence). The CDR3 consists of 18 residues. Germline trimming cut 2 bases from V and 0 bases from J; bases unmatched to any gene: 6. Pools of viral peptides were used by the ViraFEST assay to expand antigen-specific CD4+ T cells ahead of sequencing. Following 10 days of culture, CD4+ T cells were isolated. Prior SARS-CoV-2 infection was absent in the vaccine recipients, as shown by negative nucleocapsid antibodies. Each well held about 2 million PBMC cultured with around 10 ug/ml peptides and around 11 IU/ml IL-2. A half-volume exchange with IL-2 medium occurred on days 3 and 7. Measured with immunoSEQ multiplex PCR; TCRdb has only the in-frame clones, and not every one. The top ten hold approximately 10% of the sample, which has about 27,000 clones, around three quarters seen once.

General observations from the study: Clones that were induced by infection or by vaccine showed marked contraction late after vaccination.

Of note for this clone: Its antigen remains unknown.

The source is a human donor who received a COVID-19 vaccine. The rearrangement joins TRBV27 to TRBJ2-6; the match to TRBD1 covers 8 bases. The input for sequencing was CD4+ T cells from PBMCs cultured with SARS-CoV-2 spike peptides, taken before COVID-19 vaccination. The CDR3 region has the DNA TGTGCCAGCAGTTTACGCCGACAGGGGATCTCTGGGGCCAACGTCCTGACTTTC. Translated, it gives CASSLRRQGISGANVLTF.